The next 8 T cell receptor beta chains were all read from a single sample in a study of radiotherapy plus CTLA-4 blockade in lung cancer. Method: immunoSEQ multiplex PCR; TCRdb's copy keeps in-frame clones and lacks some. The data hold about 110,000 clones, with more than 65% observed a single time. The sequenced sample was peripheral blood, obtained from a patient treated with radiotherapy plus ipilimumab. These receptors were collected from a human donor with non-small cell lung cancer that progressed on radiotherapy plus ipilimumab. Some clones in this sample may be carry-over from other donors' samples.

There are a few counts of this clone. The J gene is TRBJ1-1, the V gene TRBV19; D is unclear. Germline V CDR1 and CDR2: LNHDA, SQIVND (reference sequence). This CDR3 spans 13 amino acids. V lost 3 bases and J lost 1, with 6 bases in between. The CDR3 reads CASSMKANTEAFF. CDR3 in DNA: TGTGCCAGTAGTATGAAGGCGAACACTGAAGCTTTCTTT.

V gene TRBV5-1 combines with J gene TRBJ2-1; TRBD2 aligns across 10 bases. V gave up 3 bases and J gave up 4 bases; unmatched junction bases: 7. The CDR3 has 16 amino acids. In germline, CDR1 is SGHRS, CDR2 YFSETQ. This CDR3 is CASSSGLAGVYNEQFF. The CDR3 nucleotides are TGCGCCAGCAGCTCGGGTCTAGCGGGGGTGTACAATGAGCAGTTCTTC.

This rearrangement joins TRBV6-6 to TRBJ2-7; D is unresolved. CDR1 is MNHNY, CDR2 SVGAGI, per germline (reference sequence). CDR3 length equals 12 residues. V was pared by 2 bases and J by 5 bases, with 7 bases between. The DNA for the CDR3 is TGTGCCAGCAGTTACGAGTCCCACGAGCAGTACTTC. Protein sequence: CASSYESHEQYF.

This chain uses TRBV25-1 with TRBJ2-7, with D possibly matching TRBD2 (5 bases). Between the trimmed V and J ends, which lost 6 bases and 0 bases, there was a span of 15 bases. This CDR3 region has 15 residues. Germline assignment: CDR1 MGHDK and CDR2 SYGVNS. CDR3 in DNA: TGTGCCAGCAGCCTAAGCCGGAGGAGCTCCTACGAGCAGTACTTC. Translated, it gives CASSLSRRSSYEQYF.

V usage is TRBV30 and J usage is TRBJ2-7; D assignment may be TRBD1 or TRBD2 (6 bases each). The V gene's germline CDR1 is GTSNPN and CDR2 SVGIG (reference sequence). V lost 1 base and J lost 0, with 10 bases in between. The CDR3 loop spans 14 amino acids. Here the CDR3 reads CAWSAGAISYEQYF. CDR3 coding DNA: TGTGCCTGGAGTGCGGGGGCGATCTCCTACGAGCAGTACTTC.

The V and J genes are TRBV28 and TRBJ1-2; maybe TRBD1 (6 bases). The length of the CDR3 is 12 residues. CDR1 and CDR2 from the germline V gene are MDHEN and SYDVKM. Trimming shortened V by 5 bases and J by 5 bases, and 9 bases separated the two germline ends. Here the CDR3 DNA reads TGTGCCAGCAGTCTAACAGGGTATGGCTACACCTTC. Protein product: CASSLTGYGYTF.

The chain has TRBV4-3 and TRBJ1-1; D is perhaps TRBD1 (6 bases). This CDR3 has 17 residues. V was trimmed by 0 bases and J by 3 bases, leaving 17 bases between them. The germline V gene encodes CDR1 LGHNA and CDR2 YSLEER. The CDR3 nucleotides are TGCGCCAGCAGCCAAGACTCGCCTGGGGGCGTGGACACTGAAGCTTTCTTT. Translation gives CASSQDSPGGVDTEAFF.

The V gene is TRBV27, the J gene TRBJ2-7; D is unclear. Germline lookup yields CDR1 MNHEY and CDR2 SMNVEV (reference sequence). V lost 8 bases to trimming and J lost 2 bases, with 16 bases between them. CDR3 size: 14 residues. The CDR3 sequence: CASGPLSVTYEQYF. The DNA for the CDR3 is TGTGCCAGCGGACCTCTCAGCGTAACCTACGAGCAGTACTTC.